Reported below is one T cell receptor beta chain. This record belongs to a study of radiotherapy plus CTLA-4 blockade in lung cancer. The assay was immunoSEQ multiplex PCR, and TCRdb's table has in-frame clones only and misses some. The data hold 90,000 to 130,000 clones, with 81% observed a single time. The sample consisted of peripheral blood, taken from a patient treated with radiotherapy plus ipilimumab. This sequence originates from a human donor with non-small cell lung cancer that progressed on radiotherapy plus ipilimumab. Some clones in this sample may be carry-over from other donors' samples.

CDR3 DNA sequence: TGCGCCAGCAGCCAAGATCGAGTTTATTTGTATGAGCAGTTCTTC. It translates to CASSQDRVYLYEQFF. V gene TRBV4-1 combines with J gene TRBJ2-1; D not resolved. The CDR3 spans 15 residues. Trimming pared 0 bases from V and 8 bases from J, leaving 14 bases between. The V gene's germline CDR1 is MGHRA and CDR2 YSYEKL.